The present T cell receptor (beta chain) was sequenced within a study of CD8 T cells in Susac syndrome. Study-wide context: When their blood was taken, the Susac syndrome patients had either not yet had any therapy, were taking corticosteroids, or were taking intravenous immunoglobulin alone.

The germline V gene encodes CDR1 SEHNR and CDR2 FQNEAQ (reference sequence). The CDR3 length is 15 residues. Trimming stripped 5 bases from V and 5 bases from J, with 19 bases between. This clonotype is medium-sized. RNA totalling about 0.45 to 1 ug underwent reverse transcription with random hexamers. Amplification of TCR beta CDR3 used immunoSEQ multiplex PCR across 54 Vbeta and 13 Jbeta. TCRdb used MiXCR to reprocess the immunoSEQ multiplex PCR reads, holding one entry per CDR3 protein. The data contain 80,000 or so distinct CDR3 sequences, 93% of them singletons. Patients having Susac syndrome satisfied recently defined diagnostic criteria for definite or probable disease. Both CD4+ and CD8+ T cells were negatively isolated, and TEMRA cells underwent FACS enrichment.

The chain combines TRBV7-9 with TRBJ2-7; no reliable D call. The material sequenced was CD4+ T cells from PBMCs. The TCR sequence derives from a human donor with Susac syndrome. The CDR3 protein is CASSQKVGQFDEQYF. The CDR3 nucleotides read TGTGCCAGCAGCCAGAAGGTAGGGCAGTTCGACGAGCAGTACTTC.